This TCR beta chain was obtained from a study of multiple sclerosis patients with progressive multifocal leukoencephalopathy. Findings and caveats of the study: TRBV and TRBJ usage showed no common pattern when PML developed. Lower normalized Shannon entropy suggested reduced TRB diversity in most PML patients.

The time point is: time of PML onset. The germline V gene encodes CDR1 MDHEN and CDR2 SYDVKM. The ends were cut back, 5 bases at V and 1 base at J, with 18 bases in the middle. The CDR3 has 17 amino acids. About this clone itself: The antigen remains undetermined.

TCRdb's table, derived via immunoSEQ multiplex PCR, lists solely in-frame clones and lacks some. The sample has 25,000 to 35,000 clones, roughly 84% seen once; the top ten hold about 3.2%. The chain links TRBV28 to TRBJ1-5, with D possibly TRBD1 on 6 matching bases. Specimen: PBMCs, collected from a patient treated with natalizumab. The clonotype was recovered from a human donor with progressive multifocal leukoencephalopathy. DNA for the CDR3: TGTGCCAGCAGTCCCCTCTTGGGGGGCCGGAGCAATCAGCCCCAGCATTTT. Its translation: CASSPLLGGRSNQPQHF.